This entry lists 20 T cell receptor beta chains sequenced from one sample in a study of PD-L1 blockade in urothelial cancer. Clones were read by immunoSEQ multiplex PCR, and TCRdb kept only the in-frame ones, dropping some. The sample records 87,000 or so clones, roughly 84% being singletons. Time point of the sample: pretreatment peripheral blood. The sample consisted of PBMCs, taken around atezolizumab (anti-PD-L1) treatment. All receptors derive from a man aged 60-69 years with urothelial cancer.

This clone has a single count. The chain uses TRBV19 and TRBJ2-2, with TRBD1 as a possible D gene (5 bases). CDR3 size: 12 residues. The germline V gene encodes CDR1 LNHDA and CDR2 SQIVND (reference sequence). V lost 7 bases and J 4 bases, leaving 7 bases between the germline ends. The DNA for the CDR3 is TGTGCCAGTAAACAGGCCACCGGGGAGCTGTTTTTT. Encoded protein: CASKQATGELFF.

This clone was seen once. The chain couples TRBV9 to TRBJ2-6; 10 positions match TRBD1. The V and J ends lost 3 bases and 1 base, in that order; junction bases with no gene match: 4. CDR3 length: 17 amino acids. Germline V gives CDR1 SGDLS, CDR2 YYNGEE. CDR3 DNA sequence: TGTGCCAGCAGCGGAGGACAGGGGGGGTCTGGGGCCAACGTCCTGACTTTC. Its translation is CASSGGQGGSGANVLTF.

The genes are TRBV2 and TRBJ2-7; 10 nucleotides agree with TRBD1. This CDR3 region has 15 residues. After removal of 4 bases from V and 4 bases from J, the junction contained 7 bases not matched to a gene. The germline gives CDR1 SNHLY, CDR2 FYNNEI. Here the CDR3 reads CASSGRTGGSYEQYF. The CDR3 coding sequence is TGTGCCAGCAGTGGGCGGACAGGGGGATCGTACGAGCAGTACTTC.

The chain is built from TRBV7-8 and TRBJ2-2; 11 nucleotides match TRBD1. The CDR3 covers 15 residues. The junction had 5 bases not matched to a gene; V was cut back by 3 bases and J by 8 bases. From germline, CDR1 is SGHVS and CDR2 FQNEAQ. CDR3 region: CASSFRDRGEGELFF. DNA of the CDR3: TGTGCCAGCAGCTTCCGGGACAGGGGGGAAGGGGAGCTGTTTTTT. Full variable domain (outside the CDR3, taken from reference TRBV7-8 and TRBJ2-2): GAGVSQSPRYKVAKRGQDVALRCDPISGHVSLFWYQQALGQGPEFLTYFQNEAQLDKSGLPSDRFFAERPEGSVSTLKIQRTQQEDSAVYLCASSFRDRGEGELFFGEGSRLTVL.

CDR3: CASSFLRSGDTQYF. CDR3 bases: TGTGCCAGCAGCTTCTTAAGGAGTGGAGATACGCAGTATTTT. This chain uses TRBV11-2 with TRBJ2-3; D is undetermined. The CDR3 is made up of 14 amino acids. V lost 3 bases and J lost 5, with 12 bases in between. From germline, CDR1 is SGHAT and CDR2 FQNNGV. The full variable domain, rest sourced from reference TRBV11-2 and TRBJ2-3, is EAGVAQSPRYKIIEKRQSVAFWCNPISGHATLYWYQQILGQGPKLLIQFQNNGVVDDSQLPKDRFSAERLKGVDSTLKIQPAKLEDSAVYLCASSFLRSGDTQYFGPGTRLTVL.

The chain has TRBV19 and TRBJ2-3; 8 bases line up with TRBD2. Looked up from germline, CDR1 is LNHDA and CDR2 is SQIVND (reference sequence). The V gene end was trimmed by 6 bases and the J gene end by 4 bases; junction bases not matched to a gene: 9. The CDR3 spans 15 residues. CDR3 amino acids: CASRAPLAGADTQYF. DNA for the CDR3: TGTGCCAGTAGAGCCCCGCTAGCGGGTGCAGATACGCAGTATTTT.

The chain uses TRBV11-2 and TRBJ2-3; a weak D match, TRBD1 (6 bases). V lost 6 bases to trimming and J lost 4 bases, with 11 bases between them. Per the germline V gene, CDR1 is SGHAT and CDR2 is FQNNGV. The CDR3 is 13 amino acids. The CDR3 sequence is CASRRGGADTQYF. CDR3 nucleotides: TGTGCCAGCAGGAGAGGGGGAGCAGATACGCAGTATTTT.

V is TRBV7-3 and J is TRBJ2-1; 9 positions match TRBD1. The trim removed 4 bases at V and 8 bases at J, leaving 9 bases unmatched. CDR3 size: 15 residues. The germline gives CDR1 SGHTA, CDR2 FQGTGA. This chain's CDR3 is CASSSDRGWGDEQFF. The CDR3 DNA reads TGTGCCAGCAGCTCGGACAGGGGATGGGGCGATGAGCAGTTCTTC.

The chain recombines TRBV19 with TRBJ1-5, with 8 bases that match TRBD1. Germline CDR1 and CDR2: LNHDA and SQIVND (reference sequence). This CDR3 contains 14 residues. V dropped 8 bases and J dropped 6; count of bases not matched to a gene: 9. The CDR3 spells CASEDRGAGQPQHF. Written as DNA, the CDR3 is TGTGCCAGTGAAGACAGGGGAGCCGGTCAGCCCCAGCATTTT.

J is TRBJ1-5 and V is TRBV7-2; D unresolved. Trimming cost V 5 bases and J 2 bases, with 13 bases left between them. Germline CDR1 reads SGHTA; CDR2 reads FQGNSA. The CDR3 extends over 15 amino acids. As DNA, the CDR3 is TGTGCCAGCAGCATGCGCGTGATTGGCAATCAGCCCCAGCATTTT. Protein product: CASSMRVIGNQPQHF.

The V gene is TRBV5-8, the J gene TRBJ2-1; D is ambiguous. This CDR3 region has 15 residues. V lost 4 bases and J lost 6, with 17 bases in between. Germline values: CDR1 SGHTS, CDR2 YDEGEE. CDR3 in DNA: TGTGCCAGCAGCCTCAACGTCCCAGGTCGCAATGAGCAGTTCTTC. As protein: CASSLNVPGRNEQFF. Complete variable domain (other parts from reference TRBV5-8 and TRBJ2-1): EAGVTQSPTHLIKTRGQQATLRCSPISGHTSVYWYQQALGLGLQFLLWYDEGEERNRGNFPPRFSGRQFPNYSSELNVNALELEDSALYLCASSLNVPGRNEQFFGPGTRLTVL.

The genes are TRBV11-2 and TRBJ2-4, with a tentative D call TRBD1 (6 bases). This CDR3 region has 15 residues. CDR1 SGHAT and CDR2 FQNNGV come from the germline V gene. Deletions cut 6 bases from V and 5 bases from J, with 17 bases between. CDR3 nucleotide sequence: TGTGCCAGCAGATCCATTATCAGGGGTGAAAACATTCAGTACTTC. Its protein product is CASRSIIRGENIQYF.

The chain joins TRBV7-8 to TRBJ2-1; TRBD1 aligns across 7 bases. There are 15 residues in the CDR3. The V segment lost 0 bases and the J segment 9 bases; nucleotides outside the gene matches: 8. Germline V gives CDR1 SGHVS, CDR2 FQNEAQ. The CDR3 nucleotides are TGTGCCAGCAGCTTAGCTCCGACAGGGATGGGTGAGCAGTTCTTC. This codes for CASSLAPTGMGEQFF.

This clone is a singleton in its sample. This chain connects TRBV7-8 to TRBJ1-1, with 7 positions matching TRBD1. V lost 5 bases to trimming and J lost 3 bases; unmatched junction nucleotides: 9. The CDR3 runs to 15 residues. Germline V gene sequence: CDR1 SGHVS, CDR2 FQNEAQ. The CDR3 is CASSGGRGLDTEAFF. CDR3 sequence (DNA): TGTGCCAGCAGCGGAGGAAGGGGGCTTGACACTGAAGCTTTCTTT.

This sequence joins TRBV11-2 and TRBJ2-1, with a possible D match to TRBD2 (5 bases). Per the germline V gene, CDR1 is SGHAT and CDR2 is FQNNGV. Trimming removed 1 base from V and 8 bases from J, with 9 bases in between. The CDR3 covers 13 residues. CDR3 amino acids: CASSLGLTDEQFF. DNA for the CDR3: TGTGCCAGCAGCTTAGGACTAACGGATGAGCAGTTCTTC.

V is TRBV6-1 and J is TRBJ1-5, with a weak D call TRBD1 (6 bases). With 4 bases removed from V and 2 bases from J, the gap between germline ends came to 6 bases. The length of the CDR3 is 13 residues. Looked up from germline, CDR1 is MNHNS and CDR2 is SASEGT. The chain's CDR3 is CASSAGGNQPQHF. Written as DNA, the CDR3 is TGTGCCAGCAGTGCAGGGGGCAATCAGCCCCAGCATTTT.

This clone has only one observation. The V call is TRBV6-5, the J call TRBJ1-1; the match to TRBD1 covers 8 bases. Unmatched junction bases numbered 3, after V lost 5 bases and J lost 1 base. The CDR3 contains 14 residues. Germline V gene data show CDR1 as MNHEY and CDR2 as SVGAGI. The CDR3 is CASSHGQGNTEAFF. For the CDR3, the DNA is TGTGCCAGCAGTCACGGACAGGGGAACACTGAAGCTTTCTTT.

This clone came up once. This chain connects TRBV12-5 to TRBJ2-5; TRBD2 matches at 7 bases. This CDR3 is 17 amino acids long. Germline V lookup: CDR1 LGHNT, CDR2 FRNRAP. V shed 1 base and J 5 bases; nucleotides not matched to a gene: 13. This CDR3 is CASGLGGLGGVRETQYF. The CDR3 DNA is TGTGCTAGTGGTTTGGGAGGCCTGGGGGGGGTGCGGGAGACCCAGTACTTC. Filled out from reference TRBV12-5 and TRBJ2-5, the complete variable domain reads DARVTQTPRHKVTEMGQEVTMRCQPILGHNTVFWYRQTMMQGLELLAYFRNRAPLDDSGMPKDRFSAEMPDATLATLKIQPSEPRDSAVYFCASGLGGLGGVRETQYFGPGTRLLVL.

V and J are TRBV7-2 and TRBJ2-7; perhaps TRBD1 as D (6 bases). The CDR3 totals 15 residues. Germline V gene lookup returns CDR1 SGHTA and CDR2 FQGNSA. V lost 3 bases and J lost 5, with 17 bases in between. The CDR3 DNA reads as TGTGCCAGCAGCTTTGGCAGGGGTCCGTCCCACGAGCAGTACTTC. Protein: CASSFGRGPSHEQYF.

As concerns this clone: The sample contains more than one DNA sequence encoding this CDR3. V usage is TRBV10-1 and J usage is TRBJ2-2; the D gene is possibly TRBD2 (5 bases). Germline-derived CDR1 and CDR2 are WNHNN and SYGVQD (reference sequence). Trimming shortened V by 2 bases and J by 0 bases, and 7 bases separated the two germline ends. The CDR3 has 15 residues. The CDR3 loop is CASSEAGSNTGELFF. In nucleotides, the CDR3 is TGCGCCAGCAGTGAGGCGGGTTCGAACACCGGGGAGCTGTTTTTT.